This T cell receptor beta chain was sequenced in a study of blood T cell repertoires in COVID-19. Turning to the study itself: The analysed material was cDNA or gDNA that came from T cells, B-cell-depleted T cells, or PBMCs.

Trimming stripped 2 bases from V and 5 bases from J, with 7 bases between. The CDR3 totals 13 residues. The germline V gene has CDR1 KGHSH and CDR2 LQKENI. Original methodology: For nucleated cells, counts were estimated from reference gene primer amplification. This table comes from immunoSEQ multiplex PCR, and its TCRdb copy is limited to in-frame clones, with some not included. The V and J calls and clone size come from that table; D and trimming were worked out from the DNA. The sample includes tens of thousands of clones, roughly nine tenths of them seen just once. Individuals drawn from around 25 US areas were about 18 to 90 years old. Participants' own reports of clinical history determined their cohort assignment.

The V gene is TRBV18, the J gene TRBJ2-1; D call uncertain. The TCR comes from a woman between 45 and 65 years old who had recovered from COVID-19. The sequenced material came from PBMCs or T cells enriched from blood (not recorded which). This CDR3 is CASSPGRDNEQFF. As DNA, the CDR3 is TGTGCCAGCTCACCAGGTAGAGACAATGAGCAGTTCTTC.